The rows below give T cell receptor beta chains drawn from one sample of a study of T cells in localized non-small cell lung cancer. Method: immunoSEQ multiplex PCR; TCRdb's copy keeps in-frame clones and lacks some. This repertoire shows 34,000 or so clones, approximately 93% found once; its top ten account for 6.5% to 10%. Sequences were derived from peripheral blood, sampled before any cancer treatment. These receptors originate from an older female donor with stage I lung adenocarcinoma. Each CDR3 is given with its conserved first and last residue. The D gene is left open where the match is weak. Size tells how often a clone was seen (once, few, many) or the class of an expanded clone, and some rows leave it out.

v_call: TRBV5-8
d_call: .
clone_size: .
j_call: TRBJ1-1
cdr3_aa: CASSLWMSTNTEAFF
cdr3_nt: TGTGCCAGCAGCTTGTGGATGTCAACGAACACTGAAGCTTTCTTT

v_call: TRBV9
d_call: .
clone_size: .
j_call: TRBJ1-4
cdr3_aa: CASSVDRASANEKLFF
cdr3_nt: TGTGCCAGCAGCGTAGACAGGGCCTCTGCTAATGAAAAACTGTTTTTT

v_call: TRBV5-6
d_call: TRBD1
clone_size: few
j_call: TRBJ2-2
cdr3_aa: CASSTGVASGELFF
cdr3_nt: TGTGCCAGCAGCACAGGGGTCGCGTCCGGGGAGCTGTTTTTT

v_call: TRBV18
d_call: .
clone_size: .
j_call: TRBJ2-3
cdr3_aa: CASSGLGRTLTDTQYF
cdr3_nt: TGTGCCAGCTCAGGTTTGGGACGGACTCTCACAGATACGCAGTATTTT

v_call: TRBV7-7
d_call: .
clone_size: .
j_call: TRBJ1-5
cdr3_aa: CASSQTENQPQHF
cdr3_nt: TGTGCCAGCAGTCAAACAGAGAATCAGCCCCAGCATTTT

v_call: TRBV5-8
d_call: .
clone_size: .
j_call: TRBJ1-6
cdr3_aa: CASSWGSVPLHF
cdr3_nt: TGTGCCAGCAGCTGGGGGAGCGTGCCCCTCCACTTT

v_call: TRBV19
d_call: .
clone_size: .
j_call: TRBJ2-5
cdr3_aa: CASSLMGETQYF
cdr3_nt: TGTGCCAGTAGTCTCATGGGGGAGACCCAGTACTTC

v_call: TRBV5-6
d_call: .
clone_size: once
j_call: TRBJ1-1
cdr3_aa: CASSLVPGLNTEAFF
cdr3_nt: TGTGCCAGCAGCTTGGTTCCAGGGTTGAACACTGAAGCTTTCTTT

v_call: TRBV28
d_call: .
clone_size: .
j_call: TRBJ2-2
cdr3_aa: CASSLSGGGGELFF
cdr3_nt: TGTGCCAGCAGTTTATCGGGGGGCGGAGGGGAGCTGTTTTTT

v_call: TRBV7-3
d_call: .
clone_size: .
j_call: TRBJ1-5
cdr3_aa: CASSPNSNQPQHF
cdr3_nt: TGTGCCAGCAGCCCCAATAGCAATCAGCCCCAGCATTTT

v_call: TRBV5-1
d_call: .
clone_size: .
j_call: TRBJ2-3
cdr3_aa: CASSQQTGGGSTDTQYF
cdr3_nt: TGCGCCAGCAGCCAACAGACTGGAGGGGGTTCCACAGATACGCAGTATTTT

v_call: TRBV10-3
d_call: TRBD1
clone_size: once
j_call: TRBJ1-1
cdr3_aa: CAISESGQGSTEAFF
cdr3_nt: TGTGCCATCAGTGAGTCGGGACAGGGGAGCACTGAAGCTTTCTTT

v_call: TRBV11-2
d_call: .
clone_size: .
j_call: TRBJ1-1
cdr3_aa: CASSPNQGNTEAFF
cdr3_nt: TGTGCCAGCAGCCCGAATCAGGGTAACACTGAAGCTTTCTTT

v_call: TRBV28
d_call: TRBD1
clone_size: .
j_call: TRBJ2-3
cdr3_aa: CASSQRDSFTDTQYF
cdr3_nt: TGTGCCAGCAGCCAACGGGACAGTTTCACAGATACGCAGTATTTT

v_call: TRBV19
d_call: TRBD2
clone_size: .
j_call: TRBJ2-1
cdr3_aa: CASSVTSGRVYNEQFF
cdr3_nt: TGTGCCAGTAGTGTTACTAGCGGGAGGGTTTACAATGAGCAGTTCTTC

v_call: TRBV7-8
d_call: .
clone_size: .
j_call: TRBJ2-6
cdr3_aa: CASSSFRFSGANVLTF
cdr3_nt: TGTGCCAGCAGCTCTTTCCGTTTCTCTGGGGCCAACGTCCTGACTTTC

v_call: TRBV4-3
d_call: .
clone_size: .
j_call: TRBJ1-3
cdr3_aa: CASSQEPDNSGNTIYF
cdr3_nt: TGCGCCAGCAGCCAAGAACCGGACAACTCTGGAAACACCATATATTTT

v_call: TRBV6-9
d_call: .
clone_size: .
j_call: TRBJ2-7
cdr3_aa: CASNPTVVPYYYEQYF
cdr3_nt: TGTGCCAGCAACCCGACTGTTGTCCCCTATTACTACGAGCAGTACTTC

v_call: TRBV5-4
d_call: TRBD1
clone_size: .
j_call: TRBJ1-1
cdr3_aa: CASSFRDRGTEAFF
cdr3_nt: TGTGCCAGCAGCTTCCGGGACAGGGGCACTGAAGCTTTCTTT

v_call: TRBV25-1
d_call: .
clone_size: .
j_call: TRBJ2-1
cdr3_aa: CASSDSFRGGYNEQFF
cdr3_nt: TGTGCCAGCAGTGACTCTTTCAGGGGCGGGTACAATGAGCAGTTCTTC

v_call: TRBV6-1
d_call: .
clone_size: .
j_call: TRBJ1-5
cdr3_aa: CASSEPGNGQYSNQPQHF
cdr3_nt: TGTGCCAGCAGTGAACCGGGCAACGGCCAATATAGCAATCAGCCCCAGCATTTT

v_call: TRBV19
d_call: .
clone_size: .
j_call: TRBJ1-1
cdr3_aa: CASSVRDGLEAFF
cdr3_nt: TGTGCCAGTAGTGTTCGGGACGGCCTTGAAGCTTTCTTT

v_call: TRBV20-1
d_call: .
clone_size: .
j_call: TRBJ2-7
cdr3_aa: CSAHFHEQYF
cdr3_nt: TGCAGTGCTCATTTCCACGAGCAGTACTTC

v_call: TRBV7-9
d_call: TRBD1
clone_size: .
j_call: TRBJ1-4
cdr3_aa: CASSPGQLNEKLFF
cdr3_nt: TGTGCCAGCAGTCCGGGACAGCTTAATGAAAAACTGTTTTTT

v_call: TRBV29-1
d_call: TRBD1
clone_size: .
j_call: TRBJ1-1
cdr3_aa: CSVRTGGNTEAFF
cdr3_nt: TGCAGCGTGCGGACAGGGGGGAACACTGAAGCTTTCTTT

v_call: TRBV5-8
d_call: TRBD2
clone_size: .
j_call: TRBJ2-5
cdr3_aa: CASSSGLAQETQYF
cdr3_nt: TGTGCCAGCAGCTCGGGACTAGCTCAAGAGACCCAGTACTTC

v_call: TRBV19
d_call: .
clone_size: .
j_call: TRBJ1-2
cdr3_aa: CASSKWEYYGHTF
cdr3_nt: TGTGCCAGTAGTAAATGGGAATACTATGGCCACACCTTC

v_call: TRBV7-2
d_call: .
clone_size: once
j_call: TRBJ2-5
cdr3_aa: CASSFQPAETQYF
cdr3_nt: TGTGCCAGCAGCTTCCAGCCGGCGGAGACCCAGTACTTC

v_call: TRBV4-3
d_call: TRBD2
clone_size: .
j_call: TRBJ2-1
cdr3_aa: CASSRASGSSYNEQFF
cdr3_nt: TGCGCCAGCAGCCGCGCTAGCGGGAGTTCCTACAATGAGCAGTTCTTC

v_call: TRBV7-2
d_call: .
clone_size: .
j_call: TRBJ2-7
cdr3_aa: CASSTDPGQTYEQYF
cdr3_nt: TGTGCCAGCAGCACCGACCCGGGACAAACCTACGAGCAGTACTTC

v_call: TRBV27
d_call: .
clone_size: .
j_call: TRBJ1-2
cdr3_aa: CASSLGGLANYGYTF
cdr3_nt: TGTGCCAGCAGTTTAGGGGGTTTAGCTAACTATGGCTACACCTTC

v_call: TRBV28
d_call: .
clone_size: .
j_call: TRBJ1-3
cdr3_aa: CASTSGNTIYF
cdr3_nt: TGTGCCAGCACCTCTGGAAACACCATATATTTT

v_call: TRBV5-6
d_call: .
clone_size: .
j_call: TRBJ1-2
cdr3_aa: CASSFRRQLYGYTF
cdr3_nt: TGTGCCAGCAGCTTTCGGCGACAGCTCTATGGCTACACCTTC

v_call: TRBV12-5
d_call: .
clone_size: .
j_call: TRBJ1-5
cdr3_aa: CASSSGDQPQHF
cdr3_nt: TGTGCTAGTTCATCAGGGGATCAGCCCCAGCATTTT

v_call: TRBV5-1
d_call: TRBD2
clone_size: .
j_call: TRBJ2-1
cdr3_aa: CASSPLAGESYNEQFF
cdr3_nt: TGCGCCAGCAGCCCACTAGCGGGAGAATCCTACAATGAGCAGTTCTTC

v_call: TRBV7-8
d_call: .
clone_size: once
j_call: TRBJ1-1
cdr3_aa: CASSFRGGAEAFF
cdr3_nt: TGTGCCAGCAGCTTTAGAGGGGGGGCTGAAGCTTTCTTT

v_call: TRBV18
d_call: TRBD1
clone_size: .
j_call: TRBJ2-7
cdr3_aa: CASSPGTGYWSEQYF
cdr3_nt: TGTGCCAGCTCACCGGGGACAGGGTATTGGTCTGAGCAGTACTTC

v_call: TRBV5-8
d_call: .
clone_size: .
j_call: TRBJ1-5
cdr3_aa: CASSLQGWKGQPQHF
cdr3_nt: TGTGCCAGCAGCCTTCAGGGGTGGAAAGGTCAGCCCCAGCATTTT

v_call: TRBV14
d_call: .
clone_size: .
j_call: TRBJ2-7
cdr3_aa: CASSQNRNEQYF
cdr3_nt: TGTGCCAGCAGCCAGAATAGGAACGAGCAGTACTTC

v_call: TRBV27
d_call: .
clone_size: .
j_call: TRBJ1-1
cdr3_aa: CANPRDIRIRATNTEAFF
cdr3_nt: TGTGCCAACCCTCGGGACATCCGAATCAGGGCGACCAACACTGAAGCTTTCTTT